This is a list of T cell receptor beta chains from one sample in a study of T cells in localized non-small cell lung cancer. Generated by immunoSEQ multiplex PCR, the TCRdb table keeps only in-frame clones and is missing some. The sample lists 45,000 to 50,000 clones; around 83% were seen once. Material: PBMCs, obtained before any cancer treatment. These receptors were obtained from a man aged 35 to 69 with stage II lung adenocarcinoma. Each CDR3 is given with its conserved first and last residue. A D gene is named only where the DNA matches it firmly. Rows may omit the clone size; those that give it use once, few, many or a size class.

. | TRBJ2-4 | TRBV30 | . | TGTGCCTGGAGTGTAGCCAAAAACATTCAGTACTTC | CAWSVAKNIQYF
TRBD1 | TRBJ1-2 | TRBV6-1 | . | TGTGCCAGCAGTGATGACGCCGGGACAGGCAACTATGGCTACACCTTC | CASSDDAGTGNYGYTF
TRBD1 | TRBJ1-5 | TRBV28 | . | TGTGCCAGCAGTCCCGGGACAGTCAATCAGCCCCAGCATTTT | CASSPGTVNQPQHF
TRBD1 | TRBJ1-1 | TRBV5-6 | . | TGTGCCAGCAGCTTGCTAGGGGGCGAGCCGAACACTGAAGCTTTCTTT | CASSLLGGEPNTEAFF
TRBD1 | TRBJ2-1 | TRBV7-9 | . | TGTGCCAGCAGCCCGGACAGGGGCACCGACAATGAGCAGTTCTTC | CASSPDRGTDNEQFF
TRBD2 | TRBJ2-1 | TRBV5-6 | . | TGTGCCAGCAGCCGGACTAGCTCCTACAATGAGCAGTTCTTC | CASSRTSSYNEQFF
. | TRBJ1-6 | TRBV30 | . | TGTGCCTGGAGTGACAGGCATAATTCACCCCTCCACTTT | CAWSDRHNSPLHF
. | TRBJ1-2 | TRBV2 | medium-sized | TGTGCCAGCTTTGACGAGTTCAATAACTATGGCTACACCTTC | CASFDEFNNYGYTF
TRBD2 | TRBJ2-2 | TRBV6-1 | few | TGTGCCCTCAATTACCAAACGGGGGGGGCCGGGGAGCTGTTTTTT | CALNYQTGGAGELFF
. | TRBJ1-5 | TRBV28 | . | TGTGCCAGCGGGGAGGGGCAGAATAGCAATCAGCCCCAGCATTTT | CASGEGQNSNQPQHF
TRBD2 | TRBJ2-3 | TRBV5-4 | once | TGTGCCAGCAGACCGAACAAAGTAGGCGGGGGGGCGGATACGCAGTATTTT | CASRPNKVGGGADTQYF
. | TRBJ2-1 | TRBV5-1 | . | TGCGCCAGCAGCCCAGGGAGCTCCTACAATGAGCAGTTCTTC | CASSPGSSYNEQFF
. | TRBJ1-3 | TRBV20-1 | . | TGCAGTGCTAGAGATGGAAACACCATATATTTT | CSARDGNTIYF
TRBD1 | TRBJ1-6 | TRBV7-2 | . | TGTGCCAGCAGCTTAACCGGGACAGGGTATTCACCCCTCCACTTT | CASSLTGTGYSPLHF
. | TRBJ2-6 | TRBV18 | . | TGTGCCAGCTCACCCCTGACCCTGGGGGACGTCCTGACTTTC | CASSPLTLGDVLTF
. | TRBJ2-3 | TRBV27 | . | TGTGCCAGCAGCCCCCGGGCGGGCCTGGTGGGTACGCAGTATTTT | CASSPRAGLVGTQYF
. | TRBJ1-1 | TRBV25-1 | . | TGTGCCAGCAGTGCACGCCTTGACGGATCCACTGAAGCTTTCTTT | CASSARLDGSTEAFF
. | TRBJ2-6 | TRBV30 | . | TGTGCCTGGAGTGAGGAGGGGGCAACCTCCCTCTCTGGGGCCAACGTCCTGACTTTC | CAWSEEGATSLSGANVLTF
TRBD1 | TRBJ1-1 | TRBV6-5 | . | TGTGCCAGCGCACGGGACAGGGAGGCTGAAGCTTTCTTT | CASARDREAEAFF
. | TRBJ1-2 | TRBV5-4 | . | TGTGCCAGCAGCCCGGGGTCCATCCTATACTATGGCTACACCTTC | CASSPGSILYYGYTF
. | TRBJ1-1 | TRBV7-9 | . | TGTGCCAGCAGCCTTGGAGGGGCAGCGAACACTGAAGCTTTCTTT | CASSLGGAANTEAFF
TRBD1 | TRBJ1-4 | TRBV5-6 | . | TGTGCCAGCAGCGATTTTCGGGACAGAGGGGTTGGGAAACTGTTTTTT | CASSDFRDRGVGKLFF
TRBD1 | TRBJ1-6 | TRBV11-1 | few | TGTGCCAGCAGCTCCGGACAGGGTGGAAGTTCACCCCTCCACTTT | CASSSGQGGSSPLHF
TRBD1 | TRBJ1-1 | TRBV7-6 | . | TGTGCCAGCAGCATTGACAGGGCCGCCTTCACTGAAGCTTTCTTT | CASSIDRAAFTEAFF
. | TRBJ2-3 | TRBV6-6 | . | TGTGCCAGCAGCCCCAAAGATACGCAGTATTTT | CASSPKDTQYF
TRBD2 | TRBJ2-5 | TRBV5-4 | . | TGTGCCAGCAGCTTGGGGACTAGCGGTTTAGAAGAGACCCAGTACTTC | CASSLGTSGLEETQYF
. | TRBJ1-6 | TRBV11-2 | once | TGTGCCAGCAGCTTAGCCATTATGACAAATAATTCACCCCTCCACTTT | CASSLAIMTNNSPLHF
. | TRBJ2-5 | TRBV2 | . | TGTGCCAGCAGTGAGATGAGGATAGAGACCCAGTACTTC | CASSEMRIETQYF
. | TRBJ1-2 | TRBV6-6 | . | TGTGCCAGCAGAAGTTCCACCTTGCATGGCTACACCTTC | CASRSSTLHGYTF
. | TRBJ1-6 | TRBV4-1 | . | TGCGCCAGCAGCCAAACGAGTAGTTCACCCCTCCACTTT | CASSQTSSSPLHF
. | TRBJ2-3 | TRBV10-3 | . | TGTGCCATCAGTGAGTCAGGGGTAGCTGGCGGTTACACAGATACGCAGTATTTT | CAISESGVAGGYTDTQYF
TRBD1 | TRBJ2-3 | TRBV9 | . | TGTGCCAGCAGCGTTGGGACAGAGATATATACGCAGTATTTT | CASSVGTEIYTQYF
TRBD1 | TRBJ2-2 | TRBV11-1 | . | TGTGCCAGCAGCTTAGGGACAGGGTACACCGGGGAGCTGTTTTTT | CASSLGTGYTGELFF
TRBD2 | TRBJ2-5 | TRBV10-3 | . | TGTGCTAGCGGGACTAGCCTTCAAGAGACCCAGTACTTC | CASGTSLQETQYF
TRBD1 | TRBJ2-5 | TRBV14 | . | TGTGCCAGCAGTCCTATGGTAGGGGGCGTAGAGACCCAGTACTTC | CASSPMVGGVETQYF
. | TRBJ1-1 | TRBV18 | . | TGTGCCAGCTCACTCGGAGGGTCGAGGAACACTGAAGCTTTCTTT | CASSLGGSRNTEAFF
. | TRBJ1-6 | TRBV7-8 | . | TGTGCCAGCAGCAGGGGTAATTCACCCCTCCACTTT | CASSRGNSPLHF
. | TRBJ2-7 | TRBV15 | . | TGTGCCACCAGCGAATACAGGCTAACCTACGAGCAGTACTTC | CATSEYRLTYEQYF
. | TRBJ1-2 | TRBV28 | once | TGTGCCAGCAGTTCTAACGGGCCGACAGTCCCCGGCGACTATGGCTACACCTTC | CASSSNGPTVPGDYGYTF
. | TRBJ1-5 | TRBV6-1 | . | TGTGCCAGCAGCGTGATTACCAGGGAGCCCCAGCATTTT | CASSVITREPQHF
. | TRBJ1-1 | TRBV11-1 | few | TGTGCCAGCAGCTTAGCGGTAGGAACTGAAGCTTTCTTT | CASSLAVGTEAFF
. | TRBJ1-5 | TRBV19 | few | TGTGCCAGTAGACTCGGATTCGGGGACGGTAGCAATCAGCCCCAGCATTTT | CASRLGFGDGSNQPQHF
. | TRBJ1-1 | TRBV19 | . | TGTGCCAGTAGTGAAAGAGGTGGGGAGAACACTGAAGCTTTCTTT | CASSERGGENTEAFF